These 4 T cell receptor beta chains share one sample of origin, sequenced in a study of graft-versus-host responses after intestinal transplantation. Processed graft tissue released its intraepithelial and lamina propria lymphocytes. Using immunoSEQ multiplex PCR, the repertoire was profiled, and TCRdb retains in-frame clones only, with some absent. The table shows tens of thousands of clones, with around 80% occurring only once. The source was ileum tissue, collected 98 days after intestinal transplantation. These receptors all come from a human patient who received an intestinal transplant, so some T cells may come from the graft donor.

In its sample, this clone was seen a few times. The chain recombines TRBV27 with TRBJ2-1; no definite D call. The CDR3 has 16 residues. Per germline, CDR1 MNHEY and CDR2 SMNVEV (reference sequence). The V gene lost 0 bases and the J gene lost 9 bases, with 18 bases spanning the gap. The CDR3 protein is CASSLSWSSRMGEQFF. The CDR3 DNA is TGTGCCAGCAGTTTATCCTGGAGTTCTCGGATGGGTGAGCAGTTCTTC.

The rearrangement joins TRBV5-1 to TRBJ2-7, with 7 bases aligning to TRBD2. J was trimmed by 3 bases and V by 4 bases; bases with no gene match: 16. This CDR3 is built from 17 residues. CDR1 and CDR2 from the germline V gene are SGHRS and YFSETQ. CDR3 in amino acids: CASSPGYGGYELYEQYF. In DNA, the CDR3 is TGCGCCAGCAGCCCCGGATACGGGGGGTATGAACTCTACGAGCAGTACTTC.

The gene calls are TRBV7-9 and TRBJ2-1; D possibly corresponds to TRBD2 (6 bases). Germline assignment: CDR1 SEHNR and CDR2 FQNEAQ (reference sequence). V was cut by 3 bases and J by 0 bases, with 12 bases left in between. This CDR3 has 16 residues. CDR3 residues: CASSLSGLSSYNEQFF. In DNA form, the CDR3 reads TGTGCCAGCAGCTTGAGCGGGTTGAGCTCCTACAATGAGCAGTTCTTC.

The chain recombines TRBV11-2 with TRBJ1-3; no clear D. This CDR3 is 17 amino acids long. Germline V gives CDR1 SGHAT, CDR2 FQNNGV. Trimming took 6 bases from V and 4 from J, leaving 22 bases between them. The chain's CDR3 is CASREGWLKRLGNTIYF. The DNA for the CDR3 is TGTGCCAGCAGGGAAGGATGGCTTAAAAGATTGGGAAACACCATATATTTT.